The subject of this entry is one T cell receptor (beta chain). What this receptor recognizes is not known. Per-base quality was not reported, and no clone a single base away is much larger than it. The cohort was made up of approximately 670 healthy bone marrow donors. At the time of sampling, every cohort member was nominally healthy, though immune exposures that went unrecorded were likely present. The donor tested CMV seropositive and was one of the 289 seropositive cohort members. Every donor gave a peripheral blood sample, and the peripheral blood mononuclear cells from that sample were used for TCR beta sequencing. Genomic DNA was extracted from the blood cell samples with the Qiagen DNeasy Blood Extraction Kit. Receptor libraries were prepared by the immunoSEQ multiplex PCR assay. For the multiplex PCR, a mixture combining 60 forward primers for TCR Vbeta segments and 13 reverse primers for TCR Jbeta segments was used. The CDR3 region of rearranged TCR beta genes was amplified from genomic DNA by a multiplex PCR assay. The amplified TCR beta libraries were sequenced on the Illumina HiSeq System as 87-base-pair reads. The study's own analysis went as follows. A later analysis tallied tens of millions of unique TCR beta chains across the approximately 670 repertoires, and about 10 million of those chains were shared by two or more donors. To remove PCR and sequencing errors, raw reads were error-corrected and collapsed into unique sequences using a nearest-neighbor algorithm that merged closely related sequences. CDR3 sequences were aligned to IMGT reference sequences to assign V, D and J gene segments. Each retained sequence needed at least a six-nucleotide match to both a V gene segment and a J gene segment. A rearrangement counted as productive if the CDR3 had no stop codons and remained in frame with V and J, and every other rearrangement counted as non-productive. CDR3 was defined according to IMGT convention as the region running from the second conserved V-encoded cysteine to the conserved J-encoded phenylalanine. Sequences without an unambiguous match to a single V gene segment were excluded from the earlier analysis of almost 600 of the donors. In an earlier analysis of several hundred of the donors, V segments were called functional above 56.7% productive rearrangements and were called segregating when the between-donor standard deviation exceeded 5%. A statistical classification framework was built for diagnosing cytomegalovirus status from the catalog of TCR beta chain sequences. A later analysis assigned V and J genes by comparing TCR nucleotide sequences with IMGT/GENE-DB human TR gene sequences. Using the TCRdist pipeline, a later analysis assigned CDR3 sequences along with most-parsimonious VDJ recombination scenarios. In a later analysis, every TCR beta chain was defined by the combination of its CDR3 amino acid sequence and its V-gene family, and reads without a unique V-gene family were dropped. In a later analysis, fewer than 600 highly shared, low-generation-probability nucleotide sequences were removed to address suspected cross-contamination and a sequencing artifact. A later analysis calculated a clonal expansion index for each public chain from normalized within-repertoire ranks of inferred template counts. Generation probabilities in a later analysis came from a VDJ recombination model fitted to out-of-frame rearrangements, and those results were checked against IGoR. In a later analysis, TCR-TCR, TCR-HLA and TCR-CMV co-occurrence was scored with hypergeometric tests, and a repertoire-size bias correction was applied to TCR pairs. In a later analysis, false discovery rates were estimated by permuting HLA or CMV assignments 20 times. In a later analysis, co-occurring TCRs were grouped with DBSCAN, and TCRdist sequence similarity was added when clustering was performed within HLA-allele-positive subsets. For co-occurrence clustering, repertoires with fewer than 30,000 or more than 120,000 public chains were excluded, along with roughly 5 repertoires with anomalous nucleotide sharing. Entries here come from immuneACCESS through TCRdb and include only in-frame sequences with V and J called. Some clones fail to appear in such tables; in the studies checked, an unresolved V gene covers under half of the shortfall, and the cause of the remainder is unknown. For V, J and clone size, that table is used; D and trimming come from the DNA. This sample gives fewer than 200,000 clones in total; 70% to 80% of them show up just once. The ten largest clones represent 3.7% of the sample.

This sample stems from a study of cytomegalovirus exposure and HLA in healthy donors (TCRdb year 2017). For context, the study as a whole: According to an earlier analysis of 550 to 750 of the donors, roughly 180 million T cells yielded 100 million or so unique TCR beta sequences and 276 Gb of sequence data. To decide whether each TCR beta V gene segment behaved as functional or pseudogenic, an earlier analysis of approximately 590 of the donors relied on high-throughput TCR beta sequencing. The study used immunosequencing to profile the T cell repertoires of approximately 640 subjects and linked those repertoires to cytomegalovirus serostatus. The study aimed to test whether signatures of past pathogen exposure could be identified by cataloging public T cell receptors. Both class I and class II loci were covered by HLA typing, at four-digit resolution. To predict cytomegalovirus infection status, the study combined high-throughput TCR immunosequencing, statistical association of individual TCRs with disease status, and machine learning. Besides the first cohort of hundreds of subjects, a separate validation cohort made up of over 95 different subjects was used. All discovery cohort repertoires had been generated on a single sequencing platform. Donor age, sex, ethnicity and CMV serostatus were collected together with the repertoire data. To study patterns of TCR occurrence, a later analysis re-analyzed previously published TCR beta repertoires from several hundred donors and added high-resolution HLA genotyping. Approximately 330 gigabases of sequencing data and approximately 92 million unique TCR sequences made up an early release that covered several hundred HLA-typed donors. Rather than drawing on any new phenotypic data, the later analysis identified candidate immune exposures from TCR beta sequences and the way those sequences occurred across donors. Typing coverage differed by locus: A, B, C, DRB1 and DQB1 were typed in roughly 620-630 donors, DQA1 in 522, DPA1 in 600 to 610, and DPB1 in just under 480. Of the roughly 390 genotyped donors, 81% were placed in the genetic ancestry cluster associated with self-reported Caucasian donors. Because of strong linkage in the cohort, roughly five DR-DQ haplotypes were treated as single units for association and clustering. A later genetic analysis used genome-wide SNP genotypes for about 65% of the roughly 700 donors, treating that subset as a discovery cohort. Across 398 genotyped donors of the cohort, an average of about 220,000 unique TCR beta nucleotide sequences per donor were sequenced, and roughly a sixth of those sequences were non-productive.

Results and caveats for the whole study, not just this receptor: According to a later analysis, most CMV-associated TCR beta chains appeared to be HLA-restricted, and the HLA associations seemed to be driven largely by CMV exposure. Most TCR sequences were observed very rarely across donors, whereas some public TCRs were present in many individuals. At a false discovery rate of 0.05, a later analysis linked some 18,000 TCR beta sequences to specific HLA alleles. V-gene and J-gene trimming of TCR beta chains was associated with a missense DCLRE1C variant in a later genetic analysis, and the association was replicated in an independent cohort. In this cohort, only TCR beta chains were sequenced, and detectable features were limited by the absence of alpha or paired-chain data. Compared with equally common non-associated chains, HLA-associated TCR beta chains in a later analysis were more clonally expanded and had lower generation probabilities. A later genetic analysis reported fewer N-insertions in productive TCRs among donors in an Asian-associated ancestry cluster than the roughly 690-donor mean. Immune exposure information for the cohort was limited to CMV serostatus. In a later analysis, the rate of TCR association differed among HLA loci, with DRB1 alleles having the most associated TCRs and HLA-C alleles having the fewest. Because HLA typing was unavailable for some donors at each locus, only the typed subset was used in association tests. Assigning TCR associations to individual alleles was difficult when HLA alleles, especially DR and DQ, strongly co-occurred. Broadly in line with IMGT annotations, most TCR beta V segments showed up in productive rearrangements about 87% or about 30% of the time in an earlier analysis of around 550 of the donors. Presence/absence analyses assumed roughly uniform sequencing depth across donors, an assumption that may not hold. The authors suggested that the approach could potentially be extended to other disease states and immunological phenotypes. Because counts were too low, fewer than 20 rarely observed V segments, including chromosome 9 orphons, were excluded from the earlier analysis of 587 of the donors. A further reported finding was that TCR beta sequences accurately predicted the HLA-A and HLA-B alleles for most subjects in the first cohort. In vitro tests confirmed that a few of the cytomegalovirus-associated TCR beta chains recognize cytomegalovirus antigens. Because the 87-base-pair reads could not distinguish some IMGT-functional V segments, including TRBV6-2 and TRBV6-3, those segments were excluded. In a later analysis, several top co-occurrence clusters were reported to appear linked to parvovirus B19, influenza, CMV and Epstein-Barr virus. The classifier was reported to diagnose cytomegalovirus status with high specificity and sensitivity in both the original and validation cohorts. In the study, about 150 TCR beta chains were listed as associated with cytomegalovirus. Linkage disequilibrium might explain the correlated functional status among segregating V segments, but an unknown experimental factor could not be ruled out. A group of highly shared sequence variants was considered likely to be a technical artifact of the sequencing pipeline.

The CDR3 sequence holds 15 residues, the cysteine and phenylalanine included. The entry retains the CDR3 DNA only, 45 bases that are in frame from base 1. The junction carries 21 bases between V and J, which are trimmed by 7 bases and 8 bases respectively. CDR1 SGHVS and CDR2 FQNEAQ are derived from the germline V gene. Sequencing was carried out using PBMCs. In this chain, TRBV7-8 is recombined with TRBJ2-1; perhaps TRBD1 is the D gene, with 6 bases matching. This sequence originates from a man in his thirties or forties in good health and CMV-seropositive. The base sequence is TGTGCCAGCAACTGGGTACCAGGGGAAAAGGATGAGCAGTTCTTC. Its protein product is CASNWVPGEKDEQFF.